This paragraph reports one T cell receptor beta chain. Its recognized antigen is unknown. The record has no base qualities; no much larger clone is one base away. Graves' hyperthyroidism was defined as stable when no progression to ophthalmopathy occurred over 18 months of follow-up. Hyperthyroidism patients were aged 18 to 65 years and newly diagnosed, with disease duration of less than 2 months. The study excluded patients with uncontrolled infections, other autoimmune diseases, pregnancy or lactation. Clinical symptoms, serum thyroxine and TRAb, thyroid ultrasound, and orbital computed tomography formed the basis for the diagnoses. Ficoll-Paque density gradient centrifugation was used to isolate PBMCs from approximately 11 ml of fresh peripheral blood. Trizol reagent was used to extract total RNA, and RNA quality was then checked on an Agilent 2100 Bioanalyzer. This entry belongs to a study of T cells in Graves' hyperthyroidism and ophthalmopathy (dated by TCRdb to between 2018 and 2020). Study-wide context: Peripheral blood was sampled at the time of initial diagnosis, prior to any treatment. To identify TCR V-J signatures that set the groups apart, the researchers used a discovery cohort of about a hundred patients, made up of 40 to 45 with Graves' ophthalmopathy and 55 to 65 with stable Graves' hyperthyroidism. TCR Vbeta CDR3 sequencing of 135 peripheral blood samples (under 45 ophthalmopathy, 70 to 85 hyperthyroidism and approximately 17 progressor patients) is reported in the paper. For training and testing, the approximately 92 patients in the discovery cohort were randomly divided in a 7:3 ratio. Once sampling was done, hyperthyroidism patients were given methimazole at a starting dose of 30 mg daily, whereas ophthalmopathy patients were given high-dose intravenous methylprednisolone. Prospective prediction of ophthalmopathy was tested in an independent validation cohort consisting of some 18 hyperthyroidism patients and some 16 patients who later progressed to ophthalmopathy. In several Graves' hyperthyroidism patients, the study also compared T-cell repertoires from thyroid tissue with T-cell repertoires from blood. Summary of the overall study and its limitations: Most expanded thyroid clonotypes (frequency above 0.001) were also found in blood, which suggests that blood repertoires may mirror thyroid immune responses. In validation, progression to ophthalmopathy was predicted by the model with roughly 71% sensitivity and 72% to 85% specificity, a median of roughly 6.4 months before onset. In cross-validation, a model built on a 13 V-J signature told ophthalmopathy apart from stable hyperthyroidism with approximately 90% sensitivity and roughly 81% specificity, and in testing the same model reached 80%/75%. No statistical method was used to fix the sample size in advance, and group allocation was not hidden from the investigators.

The TCR beta CDR3 regions were amplified from the RNA transcripts. The TCR CDR3 was subjected to a first round of RT-PCR using the HTBI primer set and the Qiagen OneStep RT-PCR kit. Libraries were constructed in a second round of multiplex PCR, after which size selection and purification were performed. Sequencing of the libraries was done on an Illumina HiSeq2000 using paired-end 100 bp reads. The published analysis was carried out like this. Raw data were processed with SOAPnuke, discarding reads with adapters, uncalled bases, mean Phred below 15, or no exact constant-primer or identifier match. COPE v1.2.5 was used to merge high-quality paired reads, and clonotypes were defined as unique nucleotide sequences. MiTCR v1.1 was used to align clonotypes to the IMGT TRBV, TRBD and TRBJ reference segments. The analysis included only V-J combinations with a frequency above 0.0001, which together covered around 99% of the repertoires. The TCS score was defined as the ratio of F50 (clonal expansion) to E x V (chaos), calculated using BLOSUM62-based TCRdist between CDR3 peptides within each V-J. Welch's t-statistics and random forest reduced 500 to 550 V-J features to 13, which were used in a naive Bayes classifier (R e1071). In TCRdb, the public reads were trimmed at Q25 with fastp and aligned with MiXCR, with productive beta chains retained. Each record represents a unique CDR3 protein, reported with the most common genes and DNA among its rows. TCRdb assigned the V and J calls; the authors' analysis was not used. The sample table contains 300,000 to 450,000 distinct CDR3 sequences; only one count was recorded for more than 20% of them. The ten largest account for less than 85% of the sample.

After removal of 0 bases from V and 10 bases from J, the junction retains 9 bases not matched to a gene. CDR1 and CDR2 are read off the germline V gene as ENHRY and SYGVKD. Measured from the cysteine to the phenylalanine, the CDR3 is 15 residues long. Kept here is only the CDR3 DNA, which spans 45 bases and is read in frame from base 1. Sequences were obtained from blood. Recombination linked TRBV10-3 to TRBJ2-1, with 7 bases matching TRBD2. This receptor was taken from a man between 45 and 60 years old with Graves' hyperthyroidism. The encoded CDR3 is CAISESTSSGTEQFF. The sequenced DNA is TGTGCCATCAGTGAGTCGACGTCTAGCGGCACGGAGCAGTTCTTC.